Presented here are 17 T cell receptor beta chains from one specimen sequenced in a study of T cell changes during pregnancy in multiple sclerosis. Data came from immunoSEQ multiplex PCR; TCRdb stores just in-frame clones and leaves some out. The sample contains 70,000 to 100,000 clones, roughly 90% of which appear only once. Sequences were derived from peripheral blood, sampled in the first trimester of pregnancy. These receptors were obtained from a female donor with multiple sclerosis, enrolled in a pregnancy study.

The J gene is TRBJ2-3, the V gene TRBV5-1; the D is unclear. V was shortened by 0 bases and J by 7 bases, with 9 bases between the two germline ends. This CDR3 region has 13 residues. CDR1 is SGHRS and CDR2 is YFSETQ in the germline V gene. Here the CDR3 reads CASSLAGTNTQYF. The CDR3 DNA reads TGCGCCAGCAGCTTGGCAGGAACGAATACGCAGTATTTT.

This rearrangement joins TRBV27 to TRBJ2-1; 8 bases are a match to TRBD2. V trimming: 2 bases; J trimming: 13 bases; junction bases outside the gene matches: 10. The CDR3 sequence is 14 residues long. Germline V gene sequence: CDR1 MNHEY, CDR2 SMNVEV (reference sequence). The CDR3 nucleotides are TGTGCCAGCAGTTTAACCAATTTAGCGGGACTTCAGTTCTTC. Translation: CASSLTNLAGLQFF.

The table lists this clone with a count of one. The chain uses TRBV7-9 and TRBJ2-1, with D maybe TRBD2 (5 bases). The CDR3 extends over 13 amino acids. Trimming stripped 5 bases from V and 6 bases from J, with 11 bases between. The germline CDR1 and CDR2 sequences are SEHNR and FQNEAQ (reference sequence). The CDR3 DNA sequence: TGTGCCAGCAGCCCCACTAGTGCCAATGAGCAGTTCTTC. It translates to CASSPTSANEQFF.

The chain carries TRBV5-4 and TRBJ2-6, with 8 bases identical to TRBD1. This CDR3 spans 18 amino acids. Germline lookup yields CDR1 SGHNT and CDR2 YYREEE (reference sequence). The J segment lost 0 bases and the V segment lost 3 bases, leaving 8 bases of the junction unmatched. The CDR3 reads CASSSPAGGHSGANVLTF. CDR3 bases: TGTGCCAGCAGCTCCCCGGCAGGGGGCCACTCTGGGGCCAACGTCCTGACTTTC.

The J gene is TRBJ1-1, the V gene TRBV6-6; D is undetermined. Germline V lookup: CDR1 MNHNY, CDR2 SVGAGI (reference sequence). The CDR3 is 14 residues long. Trimming pared 5 bases from V and 4 bases from J, leaving 14 bases between. CDR3 in DNA: TGTGCCAGCAGTCAGAGGGCTTGGGGCACTGAAGCTTTCTTT. As protein: CASSQRAWGTEAFF.

The chain joins TRBV10-3 to TRBJ1-5; D is unresolved. Trimming removed 4 bases from V and 6 bases from J, with 16 bases in between. The CDR3 consists of 15 residues. The germline gives CDR1 ENHRY, CDR2 SYGVKD. CDR3: CAISGERGGGQPQHF. Here the CDR3 DNA reads TGTGCCATCAGTGGGGAAAGAGGCGGAGGTCAGCCCCAGCATTTT.

The gene calls are TRBV27 and TRBJ2-7, with 7 bases aligning to TRBD1. CDR3 size: 14 residues. Germline values: CDR1 MNHEY, CDR2 SMNVEV (reference sequence). V shed 3 bases and J 1 base; nucleotides not matched to a gene: 3. CDR3 coding DNA: TGTGCCAGCAGTTTCGTGGGACAGTCCTACGAGCAGTACTTC. Residues: CASSFVGQSYEQYF.

This clone has a handful of counts. V usage is TRBV19 and J usage is TRBJ1-5; D perhaps matches TRBD1 (6 bases). CDR1 is LNHDA and CDR2 is SQIVND in the germline V gene (reference sequence). V was clipped by 2 bases and J by 1 base, with 6 bases between them. CDR3 length equals 14 residues. The CDR3 loop reads CASSITGSNQPQHF. DNA of the CDR3: TGTGCCAGTAGTATAACAGGGAGCAATCAGCCCCAGCATTTT.

This chain links TRBV18 with TRBJ1-5; 7 positions match TRBD1. Germline CDR1 KGHSH, CDR2 LQKENI. The J segment lost 3 bases and the V segment lost 6 bases, leaving 8 bases of the junction unmatched. The CDR3 has 15 amino acids. The CDR3 spells CASSLTGVANQPQHF. DNA of the CDR3: TGTGCCAGCTCGCTCACAGGGGTGGCCAATCAGCCCCAGCATTTT.

The chain uses TRBV7-2 and TRBJ2-7; possible D gene TRBD2, 6 bases. The V end was cut by 5 bases, the J end by 6 bases, with 8 bases between. Germline lookup yields CDR1 SGHTA and CDR2 FQGNSA. The CDR3 extends over 11 amino acids. The CDR3 nucleotides read TGTGCCAGCAGCGCGACTAGCGAGCAGTACTTC. Protein sequence: CASSATSEQYF.

Turning to this clone: Distinct nucleotide sequences in the sample also encode this CDR3. The rearrangement joins TRBV20-1 to TRBJ1-1; D gene ambiguous. The V end was cut by 6 bases, the J end by 3 bases, with 8 bases between. In germline, CDR1 is DFQATT, CDR2 SNEGSKA (reference sequence). The CDR3 has 11 amino acids. The CDR3 protein is CSARRDTEAFF. The DNA for the CDR3 is TGCAGTGCGCGCCGGGACACTGAAGCTTTCTTT.

V usage is TRBV11-3 and J usage is TRBJ2-2; no firm D call. Trimming removed 1 base at V and 2 bases at J, with 5 bases between. The CDR3 is 14 amino acids. The V gene's germline CDR1 is SGHNT and CDR2 YENEEA. The CDR3 DNA is TGTGCCAGCAGCTTAGGAGGAAACACCGGGGAGCTGTTTTTT. Amino acid sequence: CASSLGGNTGELFF.

This chain uses TRBV7-2 with TRBJ2-2, with 8 bases matching TRBD1. The CDR3 length is 15 residues. Germline values: CDR1 SGHTA, CDR2 FQGNSA. After removal of 3 bases from V and 5 bases from J, the junction contained 5 bases not matched to a gene. Here the CDR3 reads CASSFAQGATGELFF. The CDR3 DNA is TGTGCCAGCAGCTTCGCTCAGGGGGCGACCGGGGAGCTGTTTTTT. The full variable domain, in which reference TRBV7-2 and TRBJ2-2 provide the parts outside the CDR3, is GAGVSQSPSNKVTEKGKDVELRCDPISGHTALYWYRQSLGQGLEFLIYFQGNSAPDKSGLPSDRFSAERTGGSVSTLTIQRTQQEDSAVYLCASSFAQGATGELFFGEGSRLTVL.

The V and J genes are TRBV5-1 and TRBJ1-3; D gene ambiguous. V was clipped by 4 bases and J by 8 bases, with 16 bases between them. Germline V gene data show CDR1 as SGHRS and CDR2 as YFSETQ. This CDR3 comprises 14 residues. The CDR3 DNA follows: TGCGCCAGCAGCCCTGCCGACAAATGGGACACCATATATTTT. Translation gives CASSPADKWDTIYF.

This clone occurred a few times. This chain uses TRBV9 with TRBJ1-3, with D perhaps matching TRBD1 (5 bases). V dropped 6 bases and J dropped 4 bases, with 23 bases sitting between them. The CDR3 has 17 amino acids. The germline V gene has CDR1 SGDLS and CDR2 YYNGEE. The chain's CDR3 is CASTPGRSGGEGNTIYF. CDR3 in DNA: TGTGCCAGCACCCCCGGGCGTTCGGGGGGAGAGGGAAACACCATATATTTT.

The genes are TRBV5-1 and TRBJ1-2; tentatively, D is TRBD1 (6 bases). The CDR3 extends over 13 amino acids. The ends were cut back, 2 bases at V and 9 bases at J, with 14 bases in the middle. Germline assignment: CDR1 SGHRS and CDR2 YFSETQ. The CDR3 DNA sequence: TGCGCCAGCAGCTTCTTACAGGGCGTCAGCTACACCTTC. Translated: CASSFLQGVSYTF.

V gene TRBV6-5 combines with J gene TRBJ1-1, with D tentatively TRBD1 (6 bases). CDR1 and CDR2 from the germline V gene are MNHEY and SVGAGI. Trimming removed 4 bases at V and 0 bases at J, with 15 bases between. The length of the CDR3 is 16 residues. The CDR3 DNA follows: TGTGCCAGCAGTTGGCGGACAGTAACAATGAACACTGAAGCTTTCTTT. Amino acid sequence: CASSWRTVTMNTEAFF.